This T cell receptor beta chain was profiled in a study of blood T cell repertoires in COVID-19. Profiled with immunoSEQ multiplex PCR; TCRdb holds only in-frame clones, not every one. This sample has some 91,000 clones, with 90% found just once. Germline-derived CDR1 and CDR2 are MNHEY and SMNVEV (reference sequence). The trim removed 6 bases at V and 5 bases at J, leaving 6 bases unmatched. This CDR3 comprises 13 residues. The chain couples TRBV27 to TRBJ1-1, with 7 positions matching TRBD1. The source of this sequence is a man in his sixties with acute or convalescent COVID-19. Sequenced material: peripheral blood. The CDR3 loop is CASRLSGGTEAFF. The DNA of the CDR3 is TGTGCCAGCAGACTCTCAGGGGGAACTGAAGCTTTCTTT.